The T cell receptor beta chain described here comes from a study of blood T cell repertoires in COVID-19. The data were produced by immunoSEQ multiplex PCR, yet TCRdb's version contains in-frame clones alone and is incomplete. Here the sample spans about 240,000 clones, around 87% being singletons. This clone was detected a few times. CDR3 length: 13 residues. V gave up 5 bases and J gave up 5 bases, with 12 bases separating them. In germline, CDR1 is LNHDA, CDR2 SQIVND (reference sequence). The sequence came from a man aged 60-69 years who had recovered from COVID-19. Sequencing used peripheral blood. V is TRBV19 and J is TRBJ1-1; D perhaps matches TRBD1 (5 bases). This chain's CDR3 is CASSPDSGTEAFF. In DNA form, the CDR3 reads TGTGCCAGTAGTCCCGACAGTGGGACTGAAGCTTTCTTT.